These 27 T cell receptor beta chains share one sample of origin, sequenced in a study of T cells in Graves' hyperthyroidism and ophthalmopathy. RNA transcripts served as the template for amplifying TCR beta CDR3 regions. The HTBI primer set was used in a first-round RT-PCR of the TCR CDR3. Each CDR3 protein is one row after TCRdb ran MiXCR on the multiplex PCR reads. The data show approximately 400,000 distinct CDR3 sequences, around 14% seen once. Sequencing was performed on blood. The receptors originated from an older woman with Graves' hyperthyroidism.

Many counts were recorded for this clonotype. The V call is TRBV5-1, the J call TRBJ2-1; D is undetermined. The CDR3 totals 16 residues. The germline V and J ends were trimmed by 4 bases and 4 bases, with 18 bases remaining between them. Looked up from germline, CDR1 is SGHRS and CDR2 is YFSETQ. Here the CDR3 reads CASSRPAPFLYNEQFF. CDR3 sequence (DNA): TGCGCCAGCAGCCGGCCGGCCCCATTTTTATACAATGAGCAGTTCTTC.

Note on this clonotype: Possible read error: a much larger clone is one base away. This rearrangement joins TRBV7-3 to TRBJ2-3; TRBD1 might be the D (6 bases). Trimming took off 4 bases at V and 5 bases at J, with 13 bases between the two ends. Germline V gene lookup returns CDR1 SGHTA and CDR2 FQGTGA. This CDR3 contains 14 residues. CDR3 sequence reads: CASSSLGAIDTQYF. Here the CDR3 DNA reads TGTGCCAGCAGCTCTCTGGGGGCCATAGATACGCAGTATTTT.

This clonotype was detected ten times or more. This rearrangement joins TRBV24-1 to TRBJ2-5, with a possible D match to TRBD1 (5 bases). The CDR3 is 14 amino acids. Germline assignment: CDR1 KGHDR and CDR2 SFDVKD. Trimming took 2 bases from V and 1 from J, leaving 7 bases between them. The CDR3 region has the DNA TGTGCCACCAGTGATTGGGGCAGCCAAGAGACCCAGTACTTC. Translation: CATSDWGSQETQYF.

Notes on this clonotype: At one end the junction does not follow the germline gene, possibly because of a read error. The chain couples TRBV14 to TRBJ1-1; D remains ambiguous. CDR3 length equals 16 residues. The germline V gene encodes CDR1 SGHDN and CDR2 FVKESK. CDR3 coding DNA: TGTGCCGGCAGCCAAGGCCCTACGCGGGCTTGCACTGAAGCTTTCTTT. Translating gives CAGSQGPTRACTEAFF.

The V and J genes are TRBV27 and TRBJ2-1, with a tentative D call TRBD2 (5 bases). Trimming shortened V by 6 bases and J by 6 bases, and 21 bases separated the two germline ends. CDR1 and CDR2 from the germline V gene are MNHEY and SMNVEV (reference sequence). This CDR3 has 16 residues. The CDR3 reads CASSQDLRWSGNEQFF. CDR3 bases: TGTGCCAGCAGCCAAGATCTTCGGTGGAGCGGCAATGAGCAGTTCTTC.

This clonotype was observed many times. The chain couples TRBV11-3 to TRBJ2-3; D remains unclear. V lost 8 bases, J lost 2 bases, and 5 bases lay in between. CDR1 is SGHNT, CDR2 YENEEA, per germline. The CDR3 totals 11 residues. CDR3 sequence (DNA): TGTGCCAGCGCTACCACAGATACGCAGTATTTT. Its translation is CASATTDTQYF. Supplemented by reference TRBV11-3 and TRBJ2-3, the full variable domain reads EAGVVQSPRYKIIEKKQPVAFWCNPISGHNTLYWYLQNLGQGPELLIRYENEEAVDDSQLPKDRFSAERLKGVDSTLKIQPAELGDSAVYLCASATTDTQYFGPGTRLTVL.

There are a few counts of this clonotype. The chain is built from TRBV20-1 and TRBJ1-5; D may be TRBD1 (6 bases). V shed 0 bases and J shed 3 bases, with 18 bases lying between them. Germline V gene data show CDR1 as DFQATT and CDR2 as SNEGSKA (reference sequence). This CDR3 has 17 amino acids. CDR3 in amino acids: CSARDTRGNSFNQPQHF. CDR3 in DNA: TGCAGTGCTAGAGATACAAGGGGGAATTCTTTCAATCAGCCCCAGCATTTT.

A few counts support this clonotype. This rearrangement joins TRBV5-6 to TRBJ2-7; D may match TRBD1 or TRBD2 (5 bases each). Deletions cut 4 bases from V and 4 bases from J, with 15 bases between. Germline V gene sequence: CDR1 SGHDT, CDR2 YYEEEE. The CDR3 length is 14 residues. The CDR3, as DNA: TGTGCCAGCAGCCCGGGCCCGGGACGGTACGAGCAGTACTTC. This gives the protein CASSPGPGRYEQYF. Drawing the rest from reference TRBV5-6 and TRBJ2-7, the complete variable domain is DAGVTQSPTHLIKTRGQQVTLRCSPKSGHDTVSWYQQALGQGPQFIFQYYEEEERQRGNFPDRFSGHQFPNYSSELNVNALLLGDSALYLCASSPGPGRYEQYFGPGTRLTVT.

The CDR3 reads CASRRSGSHSYEQYF. The CDR3 nucleotides are TGTGCCAGCAGACGTAGCGGGAGCCACTCCTACGAGCAGTACTTC. The chain links TRBV12-3 or TRBV12-4 to TRBJ2-7; 9 bases agree with TRBD2. CDR3 length: 15 amino acids. The V and J ends lost 6 bases and 0 bases, in that order; junction bases with no gene match: 6.

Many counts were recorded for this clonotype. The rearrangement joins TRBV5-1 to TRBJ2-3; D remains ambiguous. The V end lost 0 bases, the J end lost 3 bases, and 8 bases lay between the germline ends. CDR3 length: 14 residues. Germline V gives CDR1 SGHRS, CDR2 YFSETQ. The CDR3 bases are TGCGCCAGCAGCTTGGAAAGCTCGACAGATACGCAGTATTTT. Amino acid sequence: CASSLESSTDTQYF.

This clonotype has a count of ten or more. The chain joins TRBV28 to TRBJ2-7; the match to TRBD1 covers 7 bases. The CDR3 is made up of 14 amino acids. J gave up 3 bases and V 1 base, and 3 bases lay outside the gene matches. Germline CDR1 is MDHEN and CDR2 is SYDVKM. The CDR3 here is CASSLSGQVYEQYF. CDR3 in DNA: TGTGCCAGCAGTTTATCAGGACAGGTCTACGAGCAGTACTTC.

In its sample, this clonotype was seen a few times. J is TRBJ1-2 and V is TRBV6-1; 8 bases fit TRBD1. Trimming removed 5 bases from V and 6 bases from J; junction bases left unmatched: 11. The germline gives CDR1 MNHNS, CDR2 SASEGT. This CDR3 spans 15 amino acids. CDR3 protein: CASSWQGASGHGYTF. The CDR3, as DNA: TGTGCCAGCAGTTGGCAGGGGGCATCGGGACATGGCTACACCTTC.

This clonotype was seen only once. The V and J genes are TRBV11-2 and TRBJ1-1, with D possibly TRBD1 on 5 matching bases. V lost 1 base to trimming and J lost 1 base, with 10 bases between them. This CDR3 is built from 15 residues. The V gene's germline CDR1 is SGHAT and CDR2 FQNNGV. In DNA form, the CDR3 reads TGTGCCAGCAGCTTAGCCCAGACAGCGAACACTGAAGCTTTCTTT. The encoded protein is CASSLAQTANTEAFF.

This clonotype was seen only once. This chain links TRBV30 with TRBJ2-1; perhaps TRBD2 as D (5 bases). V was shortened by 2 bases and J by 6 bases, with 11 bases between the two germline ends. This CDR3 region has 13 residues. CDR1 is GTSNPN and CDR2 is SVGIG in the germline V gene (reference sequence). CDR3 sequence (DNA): TGTGCCTGGAGTCGTCTAGCAAGCAATGAGCAGTTCTTC. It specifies CAWSRLASNEQFF.

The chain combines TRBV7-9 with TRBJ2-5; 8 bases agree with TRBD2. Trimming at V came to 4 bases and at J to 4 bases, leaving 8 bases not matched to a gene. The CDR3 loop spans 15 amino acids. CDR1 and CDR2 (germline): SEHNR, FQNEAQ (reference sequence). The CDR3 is CASSSGTSPRETQYF. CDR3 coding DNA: TGTGCCAGCAGCTCCGGGACTAGTCCACGAGAGACCCAGTACTTC.

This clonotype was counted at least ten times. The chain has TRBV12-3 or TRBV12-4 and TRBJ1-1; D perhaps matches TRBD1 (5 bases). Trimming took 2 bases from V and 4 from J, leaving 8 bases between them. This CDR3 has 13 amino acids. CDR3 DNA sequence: TGTGCCAGCAGTTTAACGAGGGGCACTGAAGCTTTCTTT. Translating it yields CASSLTRGTEAFF.

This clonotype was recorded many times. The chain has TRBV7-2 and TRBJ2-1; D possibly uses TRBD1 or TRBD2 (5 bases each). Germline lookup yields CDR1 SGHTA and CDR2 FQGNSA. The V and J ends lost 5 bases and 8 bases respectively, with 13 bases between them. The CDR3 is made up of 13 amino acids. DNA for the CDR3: TGTGCCAGCAGCCCGGTGAGGGGTCATGAGCAGTTCTTC. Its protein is CASSPVRGHEQFF.

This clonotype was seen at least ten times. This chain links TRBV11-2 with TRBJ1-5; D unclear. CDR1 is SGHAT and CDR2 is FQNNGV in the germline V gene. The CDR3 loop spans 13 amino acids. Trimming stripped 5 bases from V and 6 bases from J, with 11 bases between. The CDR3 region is CASSPRSGQPQHF. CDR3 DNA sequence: TGTGCCAGCAGCCCCCGTTCGGGTCAGCCCCAGCATTTT.

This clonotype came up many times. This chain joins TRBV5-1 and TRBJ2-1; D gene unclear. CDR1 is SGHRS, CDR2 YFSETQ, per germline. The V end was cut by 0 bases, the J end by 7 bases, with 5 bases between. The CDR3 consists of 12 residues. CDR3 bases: TGCGCCAGCAGCTTGGAGTGGAATGAGCAGTTCTTC. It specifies CASSLEWNEQFF.

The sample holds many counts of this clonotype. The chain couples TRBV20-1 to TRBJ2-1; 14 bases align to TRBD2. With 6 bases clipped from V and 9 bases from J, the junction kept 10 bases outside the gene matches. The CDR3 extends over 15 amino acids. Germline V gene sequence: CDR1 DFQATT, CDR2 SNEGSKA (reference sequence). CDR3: CSASSGTSGSGEQFF. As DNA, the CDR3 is TGCAGTGCGAGTTCCGGGACTAGCGGGAGCGGTGAGCAGTTCTTC.

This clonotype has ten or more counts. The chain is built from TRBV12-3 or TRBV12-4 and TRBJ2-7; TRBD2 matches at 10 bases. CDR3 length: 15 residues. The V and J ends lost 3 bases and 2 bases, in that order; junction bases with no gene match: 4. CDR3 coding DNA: TGTGCCAGCAGTTTCACTAGCGGGAAGACCTACGAGCAGTACTTC. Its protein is CASSFTSGKTYEQYF.

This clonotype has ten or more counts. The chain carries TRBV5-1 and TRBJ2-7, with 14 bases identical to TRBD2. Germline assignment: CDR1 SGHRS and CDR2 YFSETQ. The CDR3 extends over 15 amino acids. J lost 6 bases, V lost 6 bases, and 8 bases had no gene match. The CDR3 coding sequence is TGCGCCAGCAACACCGGGACTAGCGGGAGTGGCGAGCAGTACTTC. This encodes CASNTGTSGSGEQYF.

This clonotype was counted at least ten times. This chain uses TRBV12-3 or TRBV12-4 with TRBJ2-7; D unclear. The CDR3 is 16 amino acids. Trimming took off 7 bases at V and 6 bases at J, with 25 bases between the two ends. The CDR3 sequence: CASTPQATLARVEQYF. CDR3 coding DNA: TGTGCCAGCACCCCTCAGGCTACCCTGGCTCGCGTCGAGCAGTACTTC.

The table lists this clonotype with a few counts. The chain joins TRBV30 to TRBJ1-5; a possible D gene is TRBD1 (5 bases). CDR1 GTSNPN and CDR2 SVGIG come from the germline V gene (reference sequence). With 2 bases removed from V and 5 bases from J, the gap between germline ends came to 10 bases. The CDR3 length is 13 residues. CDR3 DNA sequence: TGTGCCTGGAGTACGGACACTCATCAGCCCCAGCATTTT. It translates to CAWSTDTHQPQHF.

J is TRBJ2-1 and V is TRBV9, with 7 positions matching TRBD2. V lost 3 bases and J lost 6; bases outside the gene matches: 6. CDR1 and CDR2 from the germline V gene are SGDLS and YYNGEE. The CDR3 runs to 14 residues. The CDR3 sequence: CASSETTSSNEQFF. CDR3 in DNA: TGTGCCAGCAGCGAGACGACTAGCTCCAATGAGCAGTTCTTC.

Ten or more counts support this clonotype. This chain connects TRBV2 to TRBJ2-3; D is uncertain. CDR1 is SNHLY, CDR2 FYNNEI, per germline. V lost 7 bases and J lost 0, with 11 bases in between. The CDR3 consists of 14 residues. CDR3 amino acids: CASTKGTSTDTQYF. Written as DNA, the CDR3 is TGTGCCAGCACTAAGGGCACTAGCACAGATACGCAGTATTTT.

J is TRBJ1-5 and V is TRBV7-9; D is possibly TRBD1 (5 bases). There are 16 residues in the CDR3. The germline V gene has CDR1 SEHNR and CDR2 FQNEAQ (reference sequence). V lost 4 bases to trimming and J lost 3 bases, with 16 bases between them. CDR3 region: CASSWGFGGINQPQHF. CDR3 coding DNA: TGTGCCAGCAGCTGGGGGTTTGGCGGAATCAATCAGCCCCAGCATTTT.